One sample yielded the 3 T cell receptor beta chains listed below, sequenced in a study of beta chain features in type 1 diabetes. The study reverse transcribed the entire isolated RNA, so it sequenced expressed TCRB transcripts. Sequencing used immunoSEQ multiplex PCR; TCRdb keeps in-frame clones, though not all of them. This repertoire shows almost 250,000 clones, 11% to 15% found once; its top ten account for about 0.024%. Material for sequencing was naive CD4+ T cells from blood. These receptors came from a woman aged 40-49 years in good health.

This clone was detected only a few times. V and J are TRBV7-9 and TRBJ2-1, with 7 nucleotides matching TRBD1. There are 15 residues in the CDR3. Germline CDR1 is SEHNR and CDR2 is FQNEAQ (reference sequence). Trimming at V came to 5 bases and at J to 5 bases, leaving 9 bases not matched to a gene. The DNA of the CDR3 is TGTGCCAGCAGCATAAGACAGGGAACCAACAATGAGCAGTTCTTC. Residues: CASSIRQGTNNEQFF.

V usage is TRBV29-1 and J usage is TRBJ2-7; 7 positions agree with TRBD1. CDR3 length: 14 residues. Trimming removed 6 bases from V and 6 bases from J; junction bases left unmatched: 14. Germline assignment: CDR1 SQVTM and CDR2 ANQGSEA. Written as DNA, the CDR3 is TGCAGCGTACTCGTGCGGACAGGTAGGGCCGAGCAGTACTTC. Translated, it gives CSVLVRTGRAEQYF.

This clone was counted a few times. The genes are TRBV5-1 and TRBJ2-5; D possibly corresponds to TRBD2 (7 bases). With 6 bases removed from V and 5 bases from J, the gap between germline ends came to 20 bases. Germline V gene sequence: CDR1 SGHRS, CDR2 YFSETQ. The CDR3 spans 15 residues. CDR3 DNA: TGCGCCAGCACCAACAATCAACAGGGAGGGGAGACCCAGTACTTC. As protein: CASTNNQQGGETQYF.